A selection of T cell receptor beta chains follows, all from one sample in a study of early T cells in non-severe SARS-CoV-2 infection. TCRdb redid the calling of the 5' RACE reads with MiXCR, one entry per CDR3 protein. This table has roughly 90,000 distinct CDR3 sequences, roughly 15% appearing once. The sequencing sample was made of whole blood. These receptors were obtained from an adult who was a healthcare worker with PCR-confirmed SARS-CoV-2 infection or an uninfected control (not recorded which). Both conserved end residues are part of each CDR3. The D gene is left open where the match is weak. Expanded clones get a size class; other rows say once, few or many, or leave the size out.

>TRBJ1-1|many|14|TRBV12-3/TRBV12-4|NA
TGTGCCAGCAGTCCGGACAATAAGGGCACTGAAGCTTTCTTT
CASSPDNKGTEAFF
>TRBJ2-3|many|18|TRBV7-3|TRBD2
TGTGCCAGCAGCCCCAGACGGACTAGCGGGGGGCCCCCAGATACGCAGTATTTT
CASSPRRTSGGPPDTQYF
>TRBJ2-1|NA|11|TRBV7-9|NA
TGTGCCAGCAGCTCGGATAGTGAGCAGTTCTTC
CASSSDSEQFF
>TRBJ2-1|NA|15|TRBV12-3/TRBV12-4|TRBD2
TGTGCCAGCAGGACACTAGCGGGGGAGAACAATGAGCAGTTCTTC
CASRTLAGENNEQFF
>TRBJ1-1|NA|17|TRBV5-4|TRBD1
TGTGCCAGCAGCCGGATGGGGGCCAGGGGGGAGAACACTGAAGCTTTCTTT
CASSRMGARGENTEAFF
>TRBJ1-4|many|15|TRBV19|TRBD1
TGTGCCAGTAGTAGGGACAGTCCAACTAATGAAAAACTGTTTTTT
CASSRDSPTNEKLFF
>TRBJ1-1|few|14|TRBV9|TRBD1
TGTGCCAGCAGCTCCTCAGGACAGGGGACTGAAGCTTTCTTT
CASSSSGQGTEAFF
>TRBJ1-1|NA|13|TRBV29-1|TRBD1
TGCAGCGTTGCGGGACAGCTGAACACTGAAGCTTTCTTT
CSVAGQLNTEAFF
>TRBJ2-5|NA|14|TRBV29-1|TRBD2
TGCAGCGTTGTACCTCGGGGGGGCCAAGAGACCCAGTACTTC
CSVVPRGGQETQYF
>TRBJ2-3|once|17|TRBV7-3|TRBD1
TGTGCCAGCAGCTTTCCCGAGAGGACAGGGTGGACAGATACGCAGTATTTT
CASSFPERTGWTDTQYF
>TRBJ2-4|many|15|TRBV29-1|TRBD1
TGCAGCGTTGATCCCGGACAGGGGGACAAAAACATTCAGTACTTC
CSVDPGQGDKNIQYF
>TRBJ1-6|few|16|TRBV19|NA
TGTGCCAGTACCCCTCTCCCGAGCTCCTATAATTCACCCCTCCACTTT
CASTPLPSSYNSPLHF
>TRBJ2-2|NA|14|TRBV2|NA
TGTGCCAGTGCGATGGGGTCGAACACCGGGGAGCTGTTTTTT
CASAMGSNTGELFF
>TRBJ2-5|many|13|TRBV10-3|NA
TGTGCCATCAGTGAGTCTAGCAGAGAGACCCAGTACTTC
CAISESSRETQYF
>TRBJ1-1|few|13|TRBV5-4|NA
TGTGCCAGCAGCCCCAAATCCGGACCTGAAGCTTTCTTT
CASSPKSGPEAFF
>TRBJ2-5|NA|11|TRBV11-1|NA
TGTGCCAGCAGCTTAATGGAGACCCAGTACTTC
CASSLMETQYF
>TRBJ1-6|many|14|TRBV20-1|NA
TGCAGTGCTAGAGGACGGATCTATAATTCACCCCTCCACTTT
CSARGRIYNSPLHF
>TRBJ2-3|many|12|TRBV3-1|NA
TGTGCCACGAGGGGCAGTACAGATACGCAGTATTTT
CATRGSTDTQYF
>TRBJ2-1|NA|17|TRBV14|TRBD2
TGTGCCAGCAGCCTGGCCGGGACTAGCACATTTAGGGATGAGCAGTTCTTC
CASSLAGTSTFRDEQFF
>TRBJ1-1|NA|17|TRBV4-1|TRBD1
TGCGCCAGCAGCCAAGTTCTTCCCAGGGACAGGAACACTGAAGCTTTCTTT
CASSQVLPRDRNTEAFF
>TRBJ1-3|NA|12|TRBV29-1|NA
TGCGCAGTCCTCCGGGGGGGAAACACCATATATTTT
CAVLRGGNTIYF
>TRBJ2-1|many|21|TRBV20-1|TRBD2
TGCAGTGCTAGACGCTCCCTCGGACTAGCGGGGGGCCCTTGGGACTACAATGAGCAGTTCTTC
CSARRSLGLAGGPWDYNEQFF
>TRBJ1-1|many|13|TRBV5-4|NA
TGTGCCAGCAGAATATCATCATCGGCTGAAGCTTTCTTT
CASRISSSAEAFF